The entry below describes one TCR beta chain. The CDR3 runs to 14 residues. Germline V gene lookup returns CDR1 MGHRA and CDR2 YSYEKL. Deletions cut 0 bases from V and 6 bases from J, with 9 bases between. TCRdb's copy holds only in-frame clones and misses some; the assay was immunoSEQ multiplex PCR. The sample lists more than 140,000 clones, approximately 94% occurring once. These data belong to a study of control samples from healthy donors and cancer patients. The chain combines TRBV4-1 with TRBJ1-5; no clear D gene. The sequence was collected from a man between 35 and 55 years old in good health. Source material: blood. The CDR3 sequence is CASSQELGSQPQHF. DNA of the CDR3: TGCGCCAGCAGCCAAGAATTGGGAAGTCAGCCCCAGCATTTT.